A single sample is the source of the 10 T cell receptor beta chains below, sequenced in a study of T cells in localized non-small cell lung cancer (dated by TCRdb to the early 2020s). Libraries came from the immunoSEQ multiplex PCR assay. Held by TCRdb, this immuneACCESS table contains in-frame sequences only and omits some clones. Under half of the omission traces to an unresolved V gene where checked; the cause of the rest is unknown. The sample table lists around 140,000 clones, roughly 90% of them with a count of one. Clones ranked in the top ten supply approximately 1.5% of the sample. Sample: peripheral blood, taken before any cancer treatment. The receptors were sampled from a female donor over 55 with stage I lung adenocarcinoma.

The rearrangement uses TRBV6-4 and TRBJ2-1, with 8 bases fitting TRBD1. The CDR3 is made up of 14 amino acids. V lost 1 base to trimming and J lost 9 bases; unmatched junction nucleotides: 5. CDR1 MRHNA and CDR2 SNTAGT come from the germline V gene. The CDR3 region is CASSDWQGAGEQFF. CDR3 nucleotides: TGTGCCAGCAGTGACTGGCAGGGGGCGGGTGAGCAGTTCTTC.

This chain links TRBV25-1 with TRBJ1-2; D perhaps matches TRBD1 (5 bases). The CDR3 runs to 14 residues. Germline V lookup: CDR1 MGHDK, CDR2 SYGVNS. Trimming took 0 bases from V and 4 from J, leaving 9 bases between them. CDR3 sequence (DNA): TGTGCCAGCAGTGAATATCTCGACAGCTATGGCTACACCTTC. Amino acids: CASSEYLDSYGYTF.

J is TRBJ2-1 and V is TRBV18; TRBD2 matches 7 bases. After removal of 6 bases from V and 8 bases from J, the junction contained 1 base not matched to a gene. Germline V gene lookup returns CDR1 KGHSH and CDR2 LQKENI. The CDR3 consists of 11 residues. CDR3 sequence reads: CASSGGDEQFF. Here the CDR3 DNA reads TGTGCCAGCTCTGGGGGGGATGAGCAGTTCTTC. Full variable domain (rest looked up from reference TRBV18 and TRBJ2-1): NAGVMQNPRHLVRRRGQEARLRCSPMKGHSHVYWYRQLPEEGLKFMVYLQKENIIDESGMPKERFSAEFPKEGPSILRIQQVVRGDSAAYFCASSGGDEQFFGPGTRLTVL.

The chain links TRBV5-1 to TRBJ2-7; TRBD2 is a possible D gene (6 bases). CDR3 length: 15 residues. Germline loops: CDR1 SGHRS, CDR2 YFSETQ. Trimming took off 0 bases at V and 1 base at J, with 11 bases between the two ends. The CDR3 is CASSLDGSASYEQYF. CDR3 in DNA: TGCGCCAGCAGCTTGGACGGGAGTGCTTCCTACGAGCAGTACTTC.

There are a few counts of this clone. The identical CDR3 is also encoded by other nucleotide sequences in the sample. The chain has TRBV5-1 and TRBJ1-1; 7 bases are a match to TRBD1. Germline lookup yields CDR1 SGHRS and CDR2 YFSETQ. The junction had 4 bases not matched to a gene; V was cut back by 4 bases and J by 1 base. CDR3 length: 14 amino acids. The DNA for the CDR3 is TGCGCCAGCAGCCCCACAGGGGAGAACACTGAAGCTTTCTTT. Its protein product is CASSPTGENTEAFF.

V is TRBV28 and J is TRBJ2-1, with D possibly being TRBD2 (7 bases). The germline V gene encodes CDR1 MDHEN and CDR2 SYDVKM. Trimming stripped 6 bases from V and 9 bases from J, with 21 bases between. The CDR3 consists of 15 residues. CDR3 DNA sequence: TGTGCCAGCAGGGGGGGGGACATCGGTCGAGGTGAGCAGTTCTTC. This encodes CASRGGDIGRGEQFF.

This rearrangement joins TRBV7-9 to TRBJ2-5; 7 bases are a match to TRBD2. Looked up from germline, CDR1 is SEHNR and CDR2 is FQNEAQ (reference sequence). The CDR3 sequence is 13 residues long. V lost 8 bases to trimming and J lost 4 bases; unmatched junction nucleotides: 7. The CDR3 nucleotides are TGTGCCAGCCACAGACTAGCAGGAGAGACCCAGTACTTC. Protein product: CASHRLAGETQYF.

This rearrangement joins TRBV11-2 to TRBJ2-1; D is perhaps TRBD2 (5 bases). V was shortened by 8 bases and J by 0 bases, with 11 bases between the two germline ends. This CDR3 spans 14 amino acids. Germline-derived CDR1 and CDR2 are SGHAT and FQNNGV. The CDR3 region is CASGSASSYNEQFF. For the CDR3, the DNA is TGTGCCAGCGGTAGCGCATCCTCCTACAATGAGCAGTTCTTC.

The chain couples TRBV10-2 to TRBJ2-3, with unresolved D. CDR1 and CDR2 (germline): WSHSY, SAAADI. Trimming cost V 5 bases and J 2 bases, with 14 bases left between them. The CDR3 covers 15 residues. DNA of the CDR3: TGCGCCAGCAGTCCGAGCAGAGGACCCACAGATACGCAGTATTTT. This sequence encodes CASSPSRGPTDTQYF.

This clone was seen only once. The chain carries TRBV5-8 and TRBJ2-3; D possibly corresponds to TRBD2 (7 bases). V lost 4 bases to trimming and J lost 0 bases, with 18 bases between them. The CDR3 is 17 residues long. From germline, CDR1 is SGHTS and CDR2 YDEGEE. The chain's CDR3 is CASSVGVAGASTDTQYF. CDR3 nucleotide sequence: TGTGCCAGCAGCGTCGGGGTCGCGGGGGCTAGCACAGATACGCAGTATTTT.